Shown below are 30 T cell receptor beta chains from a single sample sequenced in a study of cytomegalovirus exposure and HLA in healthy donors. Researchers ran the PCR with 60 Vbeta and 13 Jbeta primers. Sequencing was performed with immunoSEQ multiplex PCR; in TCRdb, only in-frame clones are kept and a portion is missing. The sample yields more than 90,000 clones, over 55% seen once. Material for sequencing was PBMCs. The receptors here all came from a boy younger than 18 in good health and CMV-seropositive.

The rearrangement links TRBV6-5 to TRBJ2-5; 10 bases are a match to TRBD1. The CDR3 length is 15 residues. The germline CDR1 and CDR2 sequences are MNHEY and SVGAGI. Trimming took 3 bases from V and 4 from J; bases not matched to a gene: 5. CDR3 sequence: CASSYYRDRGETQYF. CDR3 nucleotides: TGTGCCAGCAGTTATTACCGGGACAGGGGAGAGACCCAGTACTTC.

This clone came up a few times. J is TRBJ2-7 and V is TRBV27; 11 bases align to TRBD2. Unmatched junction bases numbered 27, after V lost 8 bases and J lost 0 bases. This CDR3 region has 22 residues. Per germline, CDR1 MNHEY and CDR2 SMNVEV (reference sequence). The CDR3 DNA is TGTGCCAGCCAAATTCACGAGGGACTAGCGGCTACAACCACCCGGGGCTCCTACGAGCAGTACTTC. This gives the protein CASQIHEGLAATTTRGSYEQYF.

The V call is TRBV5-4, the J call TRBJ1-2; 7 bases map to TRBD1. The CDR3 sequence is 14 residues long. The germline gives CDR1 SGHNT, CDR2 YYREEE (reference sequence). The ends lost 1 base at V and 4 bases at J; junction bases unmatched: 4. The CDR3 DNA sequence: TGTGCCAGCAGCTTGAAGGGGGCAGGCTATGGCTACACCTTC. It yields the protein CASSLKGAGYGYTF.

This clone appeared a few times. The chain is built from TRBV7-3 and TRBJ1-1; D is unresolved. The germline CDR1 and CDR2 sequences are SGHTA and FQGTGA. CDR3 length: 16 amino acids. The ends were cut back, 1 base at V and 5 bases at J, with 17 bases in the middle. CDR3 loop: CASSLIAVITGTEAFF. Written as DNA, the CDR3 is TGTGCCAGCAGCTTAATTGCAGTCATAACGGGAACTGAAGCTTTCTTT. The full variable domain, in which reference TRBV7-3 and TRBJ1-1 provide the parts outside the CDR3, is GAGVSQTPSNKVTEKGKYVELRCDPISGHTALYWYRQSLGQGPEFLIYFQGTGAADDSGLPNDRFFAVRPEGSVSTLKIQRTERGDSAVYLCASSLIAVITGTEAFFGQGTRLTVV.

The chain links TRBV7-3 to TRBJ2-2; 12 bases fit TRBD2. The CDR3 loop spans 19 amino acids. The ends lost 5 bases at V and 2 bases at J; junction bases unmatched: 12. Germline CDR1 and CDR2: SGHTA and FQGTGA. In DNA form, the CDR3 reads TGTGCCAGCAGCCTCCGACTAGCGGGAGCAGCCAACAACACCGGGGAGCTGTTTTTT. It yields the protein CASSLRLAGAANNTGELFF.

A single count supports this clone. The chain couples TRBV6-1 to TRBJ1-2; D unresolved. This CDR3 spans 13 amino acids. Germline V CDR1 and CDR2: MNHNS, SASEGT. V lost 1 base and J lost 4, with 7 bases in between. In DNA form, the CDR3 reads TGTGCCAGCAGTGAAGGAGCTGGCTATGGCTACACCTTC. It yields the protein CASSEGAGYGYTF.

The V and J genes are TRBV19 and TRBJ2-3, with D perhaps matching TRBD1 (5 bases). The CDR3 has 12 residues. The V gene's germline CDR1 is LNHDA and CDR2 SQIVND (reference sequence). Trimming removed 8 bases from V and 4 bases from J, with 10 bases in between. CDR3 amino acids: CASSGMADTQYF. The CDR3 DNA sequence: TGTGCCAGTTCAGGGATGGCAGATACGCAGTATTTT.

The V call is TRBV10-3, the J call TRBJ2-2; D possibly corresponds to TRBD1 (5 bases). The germline gives CDR1 ENHRY, CDR2 SYGVKD. The CDR3 sequence is 13 residues long. Trimming cost V 6 bases and J 2 bases, with 7 bases left between them. This CDR3 reads CAIRQANTGELFF. The CDR3 bases are TGTGCCATCAGACAGGCTAACACCGGGGAGCTGTTTTTT.

Remarks on this clone: The CDR3 end shows no conserved phenylalanine or tryptophan, and so a read error is likely. The V and J genes are TRBV6-5 and TRBJ2-7, with a tentative D call TRBD2 (6 bases). V shed 6 bases and J shed 7 bases, with 19 bases lying between them. The CDR3 contains 14 residues. CDR1 and CDR2 from the germline V gene are MNHEY and SVGAGI. CDR3 sequence: CASSQGGGSEEQYL. CDR3 nucleotide sequence: TGTGCCAGCAGCCAGGGAGGAGGTTCGGAGGAGCAGTACCTC.

The V call is TRBV5-4, the J call TRBJ2-1, with D unresolved. The CDR3 length is 14 residues. V was clipped by 1 base and J by 0 bases, with 5 bases between them. The germline V gene encodes CDR1 SGHNT and CDR2 YYREEE (reference sequence). CDR3 loop: CASSLRSSYNEQFF. Here the CDR3 DNA reads TGTGCCAGCAGCTTGCGGAGCTCCTACAATGAGCAGTTCTTC.

The chain joins TRBV5-1 to TRBJ2-5; D is possibly TRBD2 (6 bases). The end of the DNA aligns better with TRBJ2-7, so the J call may be wrong. The CDR3 consists of 15 residues. Per germline, CDR1 SGHRS and CDR2 YFSETQ. Written as DNA, the CDR3 is TGCGCCAGCAGCCCGGGATCGGGAGCCCCCTACGAGCAGTACTTC. Translated: CASSPGSGAPYEQYF.

The chain couples TRBV6-5 to TRBJ1-1; maybe TRBD1 (5 bases). Germline V CDR1 and CDR2: MNHEY, SVGAGI. The CDR3 has 15 residues. The V end lost 6 bases, the J end lost 7 bases, and 21 bases lay between the germline ends. The CDR3 loop reads CASRPHRGNSNEAFF. CDR3 nucleotides: TGTGCCAGCAGACCCCACCGGGGGAACTCCAATGAAGCTTTCTTT.

The rearrangement joins TRBV5-8 to TRBJ1-2; no reliable D call. The V end was cut by 4 bases, the J end by 8 bases, with 27 bases between. The CDR3 has 17 residues. Per germline, CDR1 SGHTS and CDR2 YDEGEE. The CDR3: CASSREGLGTDPWGYTF. In DNA form, the CDR3 reads TGTGCCAGCAGCCGGGAGGGTCTGGGAACCGACCCGTGGGGCTACACCTTC.

The rearrangement links TRBV2 to TRBJ2-1; 9 bases agree with TRBD2. V dropped 8 bases and J dropped 15; count of bases not matched to a gene: 8. There are 11 residues in the CDR3. Germline CDR1 reads SNHLY; CDR2 reads FYNNEI. In nucleotides, the CDR3 is TGTGCCAGCGGCGGGGGGGGTAGCACGTTCTTC. Its protein is CASGGGGSTFF.

As DNA, the CDR3 is TGTGCCTGGAGTACACTCTCGGGGGGGGAAAAACTGTTTTTT. Translation gives CAWSTLSGGEKLFF. The rearrangement links TRBV30 to TRBJ1-4; D is perhaps TRBD1 (5 bases). The CDR3 spans 14 residues. The germline V and J ends were trimmed by 2 bases and 8 bases, with 15 bases remaining between them. From germline, CDR1 is GTSNPN and CDR2 SVGIG (reference sequence).

The rearrangement links TRBV30 to TRBJ1-1; 7 bases line up with TRBD1. CDR1 is GTSNPN and CDR2 is SVGIG in the germline V gene (reference sequence). The CDR3 extends over 12 amino acids. The CDR3 loop is CTSGTANTEAFF. CDR3 in DNA: TGTACGTCCGGGACAGCTAACACTGAAGCTTTCTTT. The variable domain in full, completed from reference TRBV30 and TRBJ1-1, reads SQTIHQWPATLVQPVGSPLSLECTVEGTSNPNLYWYRQAAGRGLQLLFYSVGIGQISSEVPQNLSASRPQDRQFILSSKKLLLSDSGFYLCTSGTANTEAFFGQGTRLTVV.

The chain recombines TRBV5-1 with TRBJ2-3; unclear D gene. The CDR3 is made up of 13 amino acids. Trimming removed 4 bases from V and 6 bases from J, with 12 bases in between. In germline, CDR1 is SGHRS, CDR2 YFSETQ. CDR3 coding DNA: TGCGCCAGCAGCCTCCGCTATTGGGATACGCAGTATTTT. Amino acid sequence: CASSLRYWDTQYF.

This chain connects TRBV7-9 to TRBJ1-1; maybe TRBD1 (6 bases). The CDR3 runs to 14 residues. Trimming removed 3 bases from V and 1 base from J, with 9 bases in between. The germline CDR1 and CDR2 sequences are SEHNR and FQNEAQ (reference sequence). The CDR3 protein is CASSFQGTNTEAFF. CDR3 nucleotides: TGTGCCAGCAGCTTTCAGGGGACGAACACTGAAGCTTTCTTT.

The rearrangement uses TRBV6-5 and TRBJ2-7; D gene uncertain. Trimming left V 2 bases short and J 0 bases short, with 8 bases between. Per germline, CDR1 MNHEY and CDR2 SVGAGI. The length of the CDR3 is 14 residues. CDR3 protein: CASSYDTDSYEQYF. The CDR3 DNA sequence: TGTGCCAGCAGTTACGACACAGACTCCTACGAGCAGTACTTC.

This clone was counted a few times. The chain has TRBV5-4 and TRBJ2-7; 8 bases are a match to TRBD1. Germline CDR1 is SGHNT and CDR2 is YYREEE (reference sequence). There are 14 residues in the CDR3. Germline trimming cut 3 bases from V and 5 bases from J; bases unmatched to any gene: 7. CDR3 residues: CASSSQTGGNEQYF. CDR3 sequence (DNA): TGTGCCAGCAGCTCGCAAACAGGGGGGAACGAGCAGTACTTC.

V is TRBV6-1 and J is TRBJ1-2; perhaps TRBD1 as D (5 bases). Germline CDR1 is MNHNS and CDR2 is SASEGT. V was clipped by 2 bases and J by 1 base, with 14 bases between them. The CDR3 has 16 amino acids. In nucleotides, the CDR3 is TGTGCCAGCAGTGAACGCGGGATGGGGGGTAACTATGGCTACACCTTC. Protein sequence: CASSERGMGGNYGYTF.

This clone was seen more than once but under ten times. This chain links TRBV9 with TRBJ1-1; perhaps TRBD1 as D (6 bases). Trimming left V 6 bases short and J 0 bases short, with 12 bases between. Germline V gives CDR1 SGDLS, CDR2 YYNGEE. This CDR3 has 14 residues. Here the CDR3 DNA reads TGTGCCAGCACCCGACAGGACGTGAACACTGAAGCTTTCTTT. It encodes CASTRQDVNTEAFF. The full variable domain, completed using reference TRBV9 and TRBJ1-1, is DSGVTQTPKHLITATGQRVTLRCSPRSGDLSVYWYQQSLDQGLQFLIQYYNGEERAKGNILERFSAQQFPDLHSELNLSSLELGDSALYFCASTRQDVNTEAFFGQGTRLTVV.

V gene TRBV6-1 combines with J gene TRBJ1-1, with a weak D call TRBD1 (6 bases). CDR3 size: 13 residues. CDR1 is MNHNS, CDR2 SASEGT, per germline. The V end lost 4 bases, the J end lost 8 bases, and 14 bases lay between the germline ends. The CDR3 loop reads CASSAQGDQEAFF. DNA of the CDR3: TGTGCCAGCAGTGCACAGGGAGACCAAGAAGCTTTCTTT.

The V and J genes are TRBV7-8 and TRBJ2-7, with D possibly being TRBD2 (6 bases). V lost 0 bases to trimming and J lost 4 bases, with 7 bases between them. Germline V gives CDR1 SGHVS, CDR2 FQNEAQ. The CDR3 covers 13 residues. CDR3 residues: CASSLARGYEQYF. In DNA form, the CDR3 reads TGTGCCAGCAGCTTAGCGCGGGGTTACGAGCAGTACTTC. Looking up the rest from reference TRBV7-8 and TRBJ2-7 gives the full variable domain: GAGVSQSPRYKVAKRGQDVALRCDPISGHVSLFWYQQALGQGPEFLTYFQNEAQLDKSGLPSDRFFAERPEGSVSTLKIQRTQQEDSAVYLCASSLARGYEQYFGPGTRLTVT.

CDR3 nucleotide sequence: TGTGCCAGCAGTGAAGAGGGCGGGGGCTATGGCTACACCTTC. Translated: CASSEEGGGYGYTF. The chain uses TRBV2 and TRBJ1-2, with D perhaps matching TRBD1 (5 bases). CDR3 size: 14 residues. Trimming removed 1 base at V and 4 bases at J, with 10 bases between. Germline-derived CDR1 and CDR2 are SNHLY and FYNNEI.

The gene calls are TRBV4-1 and TRBJ1-3; 9 bases line up with TRBD1. The junction had 12 bases not matched to a gene; V was cut back by 1 base and J by 2 bases. This CDR3 contains 19 residues. Germline V gene data show CDR1 as MGHRA and CDR2 as YSYEKL. For the CDR3, the DNA is TGCGCCAGCAGCCAAGCTACGACAGGGGGTATTTTGGCTGGAAACACCATATATTTT. Encoded protein: CASSQATTGGILAGNTIYF.

V usage is TRBV4-1 and J usage is TRBJ1-2; D possibly corresponds to TRBD1 (6 bases). Trimming left V 4 bases short and J 4 bases short, with 10 bases between. The CDR3 is 13 residues long. Germline V gene sequence: CDR1 MGHRA, CDR2 YSYEKL. The CDR3 DNA is TGCGCCAGCAGCCGACAGGAGAGCTATGGCTACACCTTC. As protein: CASSRQESYGYTF.

J is TRBJ2-5 and V is TRBV7-6; D possibly corresponds to TRBD2 (5 bases). The CDR3 loop spans 13 amino acids. Looked up from germline, CDR1 is SGHVS and CDR2 is FNYEAQ. Trimming left V 5 bases short and J 2 bases short, with 9 bases between. Written as DNA, the CDR3 is TGTGCCAGCAGCCCGTGGACTCAAGAGACCCAGTACTTC. It encodes CASSPWTQETQYF.

This clone came up a few times. The rearrangement uses TRBV5-4 and TRBJ2-5; 10 positions match TRBD2. CDR3 length: 15 amino acids. The J segment lost 5 bases and the V segment lost 4 bases, leaving 8 bases of the junction unmatched. Germline assignment: CDR1 SGHNT and CDR2 YYREEE (reference sequence). This chain's CDR3 is CASSRPSGSTETQYF. The CDR3 region has the DNA TGTGCCAGCAGCCGACCTAGCGGGAGTACCGAGACCCAGTACTTC. Full variable domain (remainder filled in from reference TRBV5-4 and TRBJ2-5): ETGVTQSPTHLIKTRGQQVTLRCSSQSGHNTVSWYQQALGQGPQFIFQYYREEENGRGNFPPRFSGLQFPNYSSELNVNALELDDSALYLCASSRPSGSTETQYFGPGTRLLVL.

Worth noting for this clone: This specimen includes other DNA sequences encoding the same CDR3. This chain connects TRBV5-1 to TRBJ2-3; tentatively, D is TRBD2 (6 bases). The CDR3 spans 14 residues. Germline CDR1 and CDR2: SGHRS and YFSETQ. Trimming took off 0 bases at V and 3 bases at J, with 8 bases between the two ends. The CDR3 nucleotides are TGCGCCAGCAGCTTGGAGGCGGGGACAGATACGCAGTATTTT. This encodes CASSLEAGTDTQYF.